Listed here is a single T cell receptor beta chain. Its antigen is not identified. The source of the sample is a study of beta chain features in type 1 diabetes. Study as a whole: Healthy donors resembled patients in age, gender and cell yields. Study outcomes and limitations: TCRB CDR3s were moderately but significantly shorter in Type 1 diabetes patients in all four CD4+ subsets.

The germline gives CDR1 KGHSH, CDR2 LQKENI. Losses at the gene ends were 3 bases for V and 4 bases for J; bases not matched to a gene: 9. The CDR3 has 15 amino acids. Every bit of the isolated RNA underwent reverse transcription, so sequencing read expressed TCRB transcripts. Sequencing was performed with immunoSEQ multiplex PCR; in TCRdb, only in-frame clones are kept and a portion is missing. This sample has under 850,000 clones; roughly 12% occur once, and the top ten carry 0.02% to 0.025%. The chain combines TRBV18 with TRBJ2-7, with 7 positions matching TRBD1. The receptor was derived from a man aged 18 to 30 with type 1 diabetes. The sequenced sample was naive CD4+ T cells from blood. The DNA of the CDR3 is TGTGCCAGCTCACCGTCAAACAGGGGTGTGTACGAGCAGTACTTC. Its translation is CASSPSNRGVYEQYF.